The T cell receptor beta chain described here comes from a study of CD8 T cells in Susac syndrome. CD8+ and CD4+ T cells from blood underwent TCR beta sequencing. Negative isolation was applied to CD8+ and CD4+ T cells, and FACS enrichment was applied to TEMRA cells. The authors reverse transcribed about 0.45 to 1 ug RNA with random hexamers. Amplification of TCR beta CDR3 was carried out by immunoSEQ multiplex PCR, which covered 54 Vbeta and 13 Jbeta segments. TCRdb itself ran the immunoSEQ multiplex PCR reads through MiXCR, one entry per CDR3 protein. This sample has over 95,000 distinct CDR3 sequences; about nine tenths occur once, and the top ten carry around 0.12%. Germline V gene data show CDR1 as LGHNT and CDR2 as FRNRAP. Trimming removed 5 bases from V and 8 bases from J, with 13 bases in between. The CDR3 has 14 residues.

This sequence joins TRBV12-5 and TRBJ2-6; D ambiguous. The sample comprised CD8+ T cells from PBMCs. This TCR was sampled from a human donor in good health. CDR3 amino acids: CASGPRSSPNVLTF. The CDR3, as DNA: TGTGCTAGTGGTCCACGCTCCTCTCCCAACGTCCTGACTTTC.